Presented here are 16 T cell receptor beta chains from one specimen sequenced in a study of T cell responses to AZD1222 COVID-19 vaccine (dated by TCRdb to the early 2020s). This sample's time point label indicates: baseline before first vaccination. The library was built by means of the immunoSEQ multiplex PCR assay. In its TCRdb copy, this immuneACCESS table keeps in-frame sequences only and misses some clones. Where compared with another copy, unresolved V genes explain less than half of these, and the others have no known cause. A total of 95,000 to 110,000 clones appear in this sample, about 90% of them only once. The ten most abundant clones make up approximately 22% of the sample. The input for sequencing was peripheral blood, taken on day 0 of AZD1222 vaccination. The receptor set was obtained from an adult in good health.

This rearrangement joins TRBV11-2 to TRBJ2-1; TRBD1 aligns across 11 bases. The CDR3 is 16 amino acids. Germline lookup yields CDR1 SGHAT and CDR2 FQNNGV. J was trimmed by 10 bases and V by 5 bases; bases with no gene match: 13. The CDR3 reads CASSPRTGTGGREQFF. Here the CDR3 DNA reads TGTGCCAGCAGCCCACGAACAGGGACAGGGGGGAGGGAGCAGTTCTTC.

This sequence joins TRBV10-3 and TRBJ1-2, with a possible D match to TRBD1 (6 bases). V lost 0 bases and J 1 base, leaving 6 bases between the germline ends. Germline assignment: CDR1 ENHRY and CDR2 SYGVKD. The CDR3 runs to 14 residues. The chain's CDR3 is CAISESTGNYGYTF. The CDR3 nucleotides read TGTGCCATCAGTGAGTCGACAGGTAACTATGGCTACACCTTC.

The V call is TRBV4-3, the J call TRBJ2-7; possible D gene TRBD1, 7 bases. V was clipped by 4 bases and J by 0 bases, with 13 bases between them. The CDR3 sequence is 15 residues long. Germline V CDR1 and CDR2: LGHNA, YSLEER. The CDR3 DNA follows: TGCGCCAGCAGCCGATACAGGGGAGGCTCCTACGAGCAGTACTTC. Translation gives CASSRYRGGSYEQYF.

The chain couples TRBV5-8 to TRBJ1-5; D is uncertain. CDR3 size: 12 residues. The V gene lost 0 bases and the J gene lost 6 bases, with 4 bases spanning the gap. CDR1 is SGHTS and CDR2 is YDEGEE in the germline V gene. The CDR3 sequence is CASSLAFQPQHF. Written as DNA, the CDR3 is TGTGCCAGCAGCTTGGCCTTTCAGCCCCAGCATTTT.

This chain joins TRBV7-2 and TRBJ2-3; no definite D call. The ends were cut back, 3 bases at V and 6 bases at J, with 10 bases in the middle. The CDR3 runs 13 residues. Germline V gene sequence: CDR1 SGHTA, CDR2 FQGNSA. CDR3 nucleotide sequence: TGTGCCAGCAGCTTTGACCCTCACGATACGCAGTATTTT. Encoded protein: CASSFDPHDTQYF.

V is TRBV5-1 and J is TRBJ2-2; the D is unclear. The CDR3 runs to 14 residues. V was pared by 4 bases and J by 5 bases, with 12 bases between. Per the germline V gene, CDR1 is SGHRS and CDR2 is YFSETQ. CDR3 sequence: CASSPTTRTGELFF. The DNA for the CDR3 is TGCGCCAGCAGCCCGACGACACGGACCGGGGAGCTGTTTTTT. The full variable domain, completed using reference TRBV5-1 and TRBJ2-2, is KAGVTQTPRYLIKTRGQQVTLSCSPISGHRSVSWYQQTPGQGLQFLFEYFSETQRNKGNFPGRFSGRQFSNSRSEMNVSTLELGDSALYLCASSPTTRTGELFFGEGSRLTVL.

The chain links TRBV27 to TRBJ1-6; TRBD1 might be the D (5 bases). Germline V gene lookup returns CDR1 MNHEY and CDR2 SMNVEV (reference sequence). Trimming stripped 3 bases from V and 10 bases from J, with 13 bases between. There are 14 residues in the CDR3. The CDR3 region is CASSFSTVGSPLHF. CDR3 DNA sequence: TGTGCCAGCAGTTTTTCGACAGTAGGGTCACCCCTCCACTTT.

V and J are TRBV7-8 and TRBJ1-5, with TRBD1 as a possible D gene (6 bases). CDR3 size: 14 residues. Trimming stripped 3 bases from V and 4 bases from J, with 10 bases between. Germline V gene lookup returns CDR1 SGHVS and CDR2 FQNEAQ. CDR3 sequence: CASSFLRGNQPQHF. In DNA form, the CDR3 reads TGTGCCAGCAGCTTTCTCAGGGGAAATCAGCCCCAGCATTTT.

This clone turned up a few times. CDR3 in amino acids: CASSYLQGARGTEAFF. The DNA for the CDR3 is TGTGCCAGCAGTTACTTGCAGGGGGCGCGAGGTACTGAAGCTTTCTTT. The chain recombines TRBV6-5 with TRBJ1-1; 8 nucleotides line up with TRBD1. CDR3 length: 16 residues. CDR1 is MNHEY, CDR2 SVGAGI, per germline. Unmatched junction bases numbered 9, after V lost 1 base and J lost 5 bases.

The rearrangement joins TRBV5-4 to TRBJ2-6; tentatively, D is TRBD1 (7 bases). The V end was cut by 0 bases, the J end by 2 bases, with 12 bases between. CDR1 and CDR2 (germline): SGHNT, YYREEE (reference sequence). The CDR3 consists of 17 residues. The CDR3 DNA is TGTGCCAGCAGCTTGGAGTTCAGGGGGGCTGGGGCCAACGTCCTGACTTTC. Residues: CASSLEFRGAGANVLTF.

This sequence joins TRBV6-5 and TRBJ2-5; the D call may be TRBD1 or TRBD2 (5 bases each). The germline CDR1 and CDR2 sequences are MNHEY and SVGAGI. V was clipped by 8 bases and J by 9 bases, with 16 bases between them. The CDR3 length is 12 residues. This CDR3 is CASGDRTWAQYF. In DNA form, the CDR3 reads TGTGCCAGCGGGGACCGGACATGGGCCCAGTACTTC.

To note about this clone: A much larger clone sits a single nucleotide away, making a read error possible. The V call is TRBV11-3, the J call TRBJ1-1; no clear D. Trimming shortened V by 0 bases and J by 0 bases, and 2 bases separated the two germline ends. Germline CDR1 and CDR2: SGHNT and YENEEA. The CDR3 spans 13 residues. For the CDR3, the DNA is TGTGCCAGCAGCTTAGATCTGAACACTGAAGCTTTCTTT. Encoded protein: CASSLDLNTEAFF. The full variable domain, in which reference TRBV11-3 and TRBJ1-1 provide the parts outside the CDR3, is EAGVVQSPRYKIIEKKQPVAFWCNPISGHNTLYWYLQNLGQGPELLIRYENEEAVDDSQLPKDRFSAERLKGVDSTLKIQPAELGDSAVYLCASSLDLNTEAFFGQGTRLTVV.

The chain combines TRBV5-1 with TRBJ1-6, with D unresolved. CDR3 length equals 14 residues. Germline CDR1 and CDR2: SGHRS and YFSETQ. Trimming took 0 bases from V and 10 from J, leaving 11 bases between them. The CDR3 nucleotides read TGCGCCAGCAGCTTGGGGACTCAGAGCTCACCCCTCCACTTT. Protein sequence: CASSLGTQSSPLHF.

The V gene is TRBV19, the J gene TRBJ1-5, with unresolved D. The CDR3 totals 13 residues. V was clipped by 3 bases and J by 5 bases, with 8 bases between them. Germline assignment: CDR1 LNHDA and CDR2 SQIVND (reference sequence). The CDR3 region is CASSIVRHQPQHF. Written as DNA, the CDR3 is TGTGCCAGTAGTATCGTCCGACATCAGCCCCAGCATTTT.

For the CDR3, the DNA is TGTGCCAGCAGTCACAACGCCCGAACAGGGAGTAATTCACCCCTCCACTTT. It translates to CASSHNARTGSNSPLHF. The chain employs TRBV7-9 and TRBJ1-6, with D possibly matching TRBD1 (6 bases). Trimming cost V 6 bases and J 6 bases, with 21 bases left between them. Per the germline V gene, CDR1 is SEHNR and CDR2 is FQNEAQ (reference sequence). This CDR3 is built from 17 residues.

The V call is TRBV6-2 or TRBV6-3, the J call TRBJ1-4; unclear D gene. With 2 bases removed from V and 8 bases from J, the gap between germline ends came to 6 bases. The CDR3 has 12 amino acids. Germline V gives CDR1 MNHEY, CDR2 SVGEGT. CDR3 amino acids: CASSYQGEKLFF. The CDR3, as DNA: TGTGCCAGCAGTTACCAAGGGGAAAAACTGTTTTTT.